This T cell receptor beta chain was identified in a study of T cell responses to AZD1222 COVID-19 vaccine. The CDR3 sequence is 13 residues long. Germline-derived CDR1 and CDR2 are SGHNT and YENEEA. Trimming took 5 bases from V and 4 from J, leaving 6 bases between them. TCRdb keeps only in-frame clones here, not all; method: immunoSEQ multiplex PCR. The sample has 150,000 to 200,000 clones, just over 90% seen once. Study-level results: White British donors predominated, females outnumbered males, and clonal diversity was possibly underestimated. Dominant CD4 TCR responses targeted spike regions 160-218 and 743-854. The study sampled repertoires only after the peak T cell response.

With respect to this clone: Antigen: not known.

The TCR sequence derives from an adult who received the MenACWY meningococcal vaccine as a control. This chain uses TRBV11-3 with TRBJ1-6; D gene uncertain. Here the sequenced sample was peripheral blood, taken 28 days after the second dose of the MenACWY control vaccine. Written as DNA, the CDR3 is TGTGCCAGCAGCCAGCTTTATAATTCACCCCTCCACTTT. Translation: CASSQLYNSPLHF.